This T cell receptor (beta chain) is from a study of control samples from healthy donors and cancer patients. The repertoire was sequenced with immunoSEQ multiplex PCR; TCRdb's copy has only in-frame clones and lacks some. The sample gives about 180,000 clones, about 91% of which show up once; around 2% is in the top ten. V shed 1 base and J shed 6 bases, with 17 bases lying between them. The CDR3 runs to 16 residues. Germline values: CDR1 SGHDT, CDR2 YYEEEE. This clone has just one count. The chain is built from TRBV5-6 and TRBJ1-5; D gene uncertain. The sequencing input was blood. The sequence was collected from a woman in her thirties or forties in good health. CDR3 bases: TGTGCCAGCAGCTTGCCCACTCGACACGCCGGTCAGCCCCAGCATTTT. Translated, it gives CASSLPTRHAGQPQHF. Supplemented by reference TRBV5-6 and TRBJ1-5, the full variable domain reads DAGVTQSPTHLIKTRGQQVTLRCSPKSGHDTVSWYQQALGQGPQFIFQYYEEEERQRGNFPDRFSGHQFPNYSSELNVNALLLGDSALYLCASSLPTRHAGQPQHFGDGTRLSIL.